The 21 T cell receptor beta chains reported below all come from one sample, sequenced in a study of OX40 agonist ivuxolimab in advanced cancers. Data came from immunoSEQ multiplex PCR; TCRdb stores just in-frame clones and leaves some out. The profile shows more than 75,000 clones, 80% to 90% of them singletons. The specimen was CD4+ or CD8+ T cells sorted from blood, collected in a trial of the OX40 agonist ivuxolimab. These receptor sequences come from an adult with an advanced solid tumor such as melanoma, head and neck, liver or kidney cancer.

The V and J genes are TRBV7-9 and TRBJ2-1; possibly TRBD2 for D (6 bases). Per germline, CDR1 SEHNR and CDR2 FQNEAQ (reference sequence). CDR3 size: 16 residues. V gave up 3 bases and J gave up 0 bases, with 12 bases separating them. The CDR3 loop is CASSFPTGVSYNEQFF. Written as DNA, the CDR3 is TGTGCCAGCAGCTTCCCTACGGGAGTCTCCTACAATGAGCAGTTCTTC.

This clone was recorded only once. The chain has TRBV28 and TRBJ2-2; D is unresolved. The CDR3 is 15 amino acids. V was clipped by 2 bases and J by 0 bases, with 7 bases between them. Germline V gene sequence: CDR1 MDHEN, CDR2 SYDVKM. CDR3: CASSLPLSNTGELFF. The CDR3 nucleotides are TGTGCCAGCAGTTTACCCCTATCGAACACCGGGGAGCTGTTTTTT.

This chain joins TRBV2 and TRBJ1-2, with D perhaps TRBD1 (6 bases). The germline V gene encodes CDR1 SNHLY and CDR2 FYNNEI. This CDR3 is built from 15 residues. V was pared by 6 bases and J by 12 bases, with 26 bases between. This chain's CDR3 is CASSPTNRDTEVHTF. CDR3 DNA: TGTGCCAGCAGCCCTACTAACCGGGACACTGAAGTGCACACCTTC.

V and J are TRBV28 and TRBJ2-7, with D possibly matching TRBD2 (5 bases). Trimming cost V 8 bases and J 5 bases, with 10 bases left between them. Germline CDR1 MDHEN, CDR2 SYDVKM. This CDR3 region has 11 residues. The CDR3 region has the DNA TGTGCCAGCCTCCTCGGGGACGAGCAGTACTTC. Translation gives CASLLGDEQYF.

This clone was seen only a few times. This rearrangement joins TRBV2 to TRBJ1-2; 7 bases match TRBD1. CDR1 is SNHLY, CDR2 FYNNEI, per germline. V trimming: 11 bases; J trimming: 4 bases; junction bases outside the gene matches: 10. This CDR3 spans 13 amino acids. The CDR3 sequence is CAGKRQGPYGYTF. The CDR3 DNA reads as TGTGCCGGCAAAAGACAGGGCCCCTATGGCTACACCTTC.

The chain couples TRBV27 to TRBJ1-1, with D possibly TRBD1 on 5 matching bases. Germline CDR1 reads MNHEY; CDR2 reads SMNVEV (reference sequence). This CDR3 contains 14 residues. Trimming left V 6 bases short and J 4 bases short, with 15 bases between. The CDR3 coding sequence is TGTGCCAGCAGCTGGGGCCGGGCGAGCACTGAAGCTTTCTTT. The encoded protein is CASSWGRASTEAFF.

The rearrangement uses TRBV7-9 and TRBJ2-5; the match to TRBD1 covers 11 bases. Looked up from germline, CDR1 is SEHNR and CDR2 is FQNEAQ (reference sequence). This CDR3 comprises 17 residues. V lost 4 bases, J lost 4 bases, and 11 bases stayed unmatched. CDR3 amino acids: CASSSDRGPTDRETQYF. The CDR3 DNA reads TGTGCCAGCAGCTCGGACAGGGGGCCGACGGACCGAGAGACCCAGTACTTC.

The J gene is TRBJ2-3, the V gene TRBV25-1; 8 bases are shared with TRBD1. Trimming cost V 2 bases and J 6 bases; bases outside gene matches: 1. Germline-derived CDR1 and CDR2 are MGHDK and SYGVNS. This CDR3 contains 13 residues. The CDR3 DNA is TGTGCCAGCAGTGAAGGGGACAGGGATACGCAGTATTTT. It yields the protein CASSEGDRDTQYF. The full variable domain, its missing parts supplied by reference TRBV25-1 and TRBJ2-3, is EADIYQTPRYLVIGTGKKITLECSQTMGHDKMYWYQQDPGMELHLIHYSYGVNSTEKGDLSSESTVSRIRTEHFPLTLESARPSHTSQYLCASSEGDRDTQYFGPGTRLTVL.

This clone was seen a few times. The V call is TRBV4-3, the J call TRBJ2-7, with 11 bases that match TRBD2. The CDR3 is 14 residues long. The germline gives CDR1 LGHNA, CDR2 YSLEER. With 0 bases clipped from V and 9 bases from J, the junction kept 4 bases outside the gene matches. As DNA, the CDR3 is TGCGCCAGCAGCCAAGAAACTAGCGGGAGAGTGCAGTACTTC. Translating gives CASSQETSGRVQYF.

This chain connects TRBV29-1 to TRBJ1-1, with no clear D. V was shortened by 7 bases and J by 3 bases, with 6 bases between the two germline ends. The CDR3 consists of 10 residues. Germline V CDR1 and CDR2: SQVTM, ANQGSEA. The CDR3: CSGMDTEAFF. CDR3 sequence (DNA): TGCAGCGGGATGGACACTGAAGCTTTCTTT.

This clone was observed many times. This chain joins TRBV28 and TRBJ1-6; 12 bases align to TRBD1. Trimming cost V 4 bases and J 8 bases; bases outside gene matches: 6. CDR1 MDHEN and CDR2 SYDVKM come from the germline V gene. This CDR3 has 16 amino acids. The DNA for the CDR3 is TGTGCCAGCAGTTCCCCGGGACAGGGGGCAGATTCACCCCTCCACTTT. Residues: CASSSPGQGADSPLHF.

The V call is TRBV25-1, the J call TRBJ1-2, with no clear D. Germline V gene lookup returns CDR1 MGHDK and CDR2 SYGVNS. CDR3 length: 10 residues. V gave up 3 bases and J gave up 4 bases, with 0 bases separating them. The CDR3 here is CASSDYGYTF. CDR3 in DNA: TGTGCCAGCAGTGACTATGGCTACACCTTC.

In DNA form, the CDR3 reads TGTGCCAGCAGGGGGCCAGGGGAACAGGACACCTTC. It encodes CASRGPGEQDTF. The chain carries TRBV5-4 and TRBJ1-2, with D tentatively TRBD1 (6 bases). The CDR3 is 12 amino acids. CDR1 SGHNT and CDR2 YYREEE come from the germline V gene (reference sequence). Trimming pared 5 bases from V and 12 bases from J, leaving 17 bases between.

The rearrangement joins TRBV7-8 to TRBJ1-5; D might be TRBD1 (6 bases). This CDR3 contains 14 residues. The V gene's germline CDR1 is SGHVS and CDR2 FQNEAQ. V was clipped by 5 bases and J by 4 bases, with 12 bases between them. CDR3 protein: CASSPKGENQPQHF. The DNA for the CDR3 is TGTGCCAGCAGCCCGAAGGGGGAGAATCAGCCCCAGCATTTT. Together with reference TRBV7-8 and TRBJ1-5, the CDR3 gives the full variable domain: GAGVSQSPRYKVAKRGQDVALRCDPISGHVSLFWYQQALGQGPEFLTYFQNEAQLDKSGLPSDRFFAERPEGSVSTLKIQRTQQEDSAVYLCASSPKGENQPQHFGDGTRLSIL.

This CDR3 reads CASSLLRVAGMGQPQHF. The CDR3 DNA reads as TGTGCCAGCAGTTTATTAAGGGTTGCGGGAATGGGCCAGCCCCAGCATTTT. This chain joins TRBV28 and TRBJ1-5; D is unresolved. The V and J ends lost 1 base and 7 bases respectively, with 20 bases between them. In germline, CDR1 is MDHEN, CDR2 SYDVKM. The CDR3 is 17 residues long. The variable domain in full, completed from reference TRBV28 and TRBJ1-5, reads DVKVTQSSRYLVKRTGEKVFLECVQDMDHENMFWYRQDPGLGLRLIYFSYDVKMKEKGDIPEGYSVSREKKERFSLILESASTNQTSMYLCASSLLRVAGMGQPQHFGDGTRLSIL.

The rearrangement uses TRBV6-5 and TRBJ2-7; 7 positions agree with TRBD1. V lost 8 bases, J lost 3 bases, and 7 bases stayed unmatched. CDR1 is MNHEY, CDR2 SVGAGI, per germline. The CDR3 loop spans 13 amino acids. The CDR3 spells CASAGTAVYEQYV. The CDR3 bases are TGTGCCAGCGCTGGGACAGCCGTCTACGAGCAGTACGTC.

This chain connects TRBV21-1 to TRBJ1-1; TRBD1, as called in the table, went unchecked against the DNA. TRBV21-1 is a pseudogene segment. This CDR3 spans 17 amino acids. This CDR3 is CASRGGTEKMVNTEAFF. In DNA, the CDR3 is TGTGCCAGCAGAGGCGGGACAGAAAAGATGGTGAACACTGAAGCTTTCTTT.

The chain carries TRBV10-1 and TRBJ2-3; no firm D call. V was cut by 0 bases and J by 1 base, with 5 bases left in between. CDR3 length: 14 amino acids. In germline, CDR1 is WNHNN, CDR2 SYGVQD (reference sequence). The CDR3 is CASSESRGTDTQYF. The DNA of the CDR3 is TGCGCCAGCAGTGAGTCACGGGGCACAGATACGCAGTATTTT.

The chain is built from TRBV5-4 and TRBJ1-6; 8 bases are a match to TRBD1. Germline trimming cut 4 bases from V and 5 bases from J; bases unmatched to any gene: 5. CDR1 is SGHNT, CDR2 YYREEE, per germline (reference sequence). This CDR3 is built from 15 residues. DNA of the CDR3: TGTGCCAGCAGCCCCCGGACAGGGCATAATTCACCCCTCCACTTT. This translates into CASSPRTGHNSPLHF.

The rearrangement joins TRBV6-5 to TRBJ2-7; D unclear. CDR1 and CDR2 from the germline V gene are MNHEY and SVGAGI. The CDR3 spans 15 residues. V was trimmed by 3 bases and J by 7 bases, leaving 19 bases between them. CDR3 in amino acids: CASSYGRHEVEEQYV. CDR3 DNA sequence: TGTGCCAGCAGTTATGGCCGACATGAGGTGGAGGAGCAGTACGTC.

J is TRBJ2-2 and V is TRBV6-1; no definite D call. This CDR3 is built from 14 residues. Germline V lookup: CDR1 MNHNS, CDR2 SASEGT. V was pared by 7 bases and J by 1 base, with 10 bases between. DNA for the CDR3: TGTGCCAGCACCCAAGGTGGGAACACCGGGGAGCTGTTTTTT. This encodes CASTQGGNTGELFF.